Shown below are 27 T cell receptor beta chains from a single sample sequenced in a study of blood T cell repertoires in COVID-19 (TCRdb year 2020). Receptor libraries were prepared by the immunoSEQ multiplex PCR assay. Imported from immuneACCESS, the table was reduced by TCRdb to in-frame sequences with V and J called. These copies leave out some clones; in studies compared against another copy, an unresolved V gene accounts for under half, and the cause of the remainder is not known. The sample table shows about 150,000 clones, and approximately 83% are seen once. Together, the top ten hold approximately 12% of the sample. Sequenced input: peripheral blood. These receptor sequences come from a man in his 70s who had recovered from COVID-19.

A remark on this clone: This specimen includes other DNA sequences encoding the same CDR3. The genes are TRBV7-9 and TRBJ2-7; tentatively, D is TRBD2 (6 bases). The CDR3 runs 12 residues. Germline V gene sequence: CDR1 SEHNR, CDR2 FQNEAQ (reference sequence). V shed 3 bases and J shed 5 bases, with 8 bases lying between them. The CDR3 here is CASSFTGDEQYF. CDR3 bases: TGTGCCAGCAGCTTCACGGGGGACGAGCAGTACTTC. Complete variable domain (other parts from reference TRBV7-9 and TRBJ2-7): DTGVSQNPRHKITKRGQNVTFRCDPISEHNRLYWYRQTLGQGPEFLTYFQNEAQLEKSRLLSDRFSAERPKGSFSTLEIQRTEQGDSAMYLCASSFTGDEQYFGPGTRLTVT.

The chain couples TRBV18 to TRBJ1-1, with 7 bases identical to TRBD1. The J segment lost 4 bases and the V segment lost 1 base, leaving 6 bases of the junction unmatched. The CDR3 spans 15 residues. Germline CDR1 and CDR2: KGHSH and LQKENI. The DNA for the CDR3 is TGTGCCAGCTCACCACTCCGGGACAGAAGCACTGAAGCTTTCTTT. Its translation is CASSPLRDRSTEAFF.

V usage is TRBV7-9 and J usage is TRBJ2-1; TRBD2 is a possible D gene (6 bases). This CDR3 spans 14 amino acids. Germline CDR1 reads SEHNR; CDR2 reads FQNEAQ (reference sequence). With 3 bases removed from V and 6 bases from J, the gap between germline ends came to 12 bases. The CDR3 sequence: CASSFGQGGNEQFF. In DNA form, the CDR3 reads TGTGCCAGCAGCTTTGGTCAGGGAGGCAATGAGCAGTTCTTC.

The J gene is TRBJ1-5, the V gene TRBV19; tentatively, D is TRBD1 (5 bases). Per germline, CDR1 LNHDA and CDR2 SQIVND (reference sequence). Trimming took 7 bases from V and 4 from J, leaving 20 bases between them. This CDR3 is 16 amino acids long. The CDR3 spells CASTSTASRGNQPQHF. The CDR3 coding sequence is TGTGCCAGTACCTCAACGGCCTCAAGGGGAAATCAGCCCCAGCATTTT.

This clone was seen just once. The chain's CDR3 is CASSSSLRTQYF. DNA of the CDR3: TGTGCCAGCAGTTCCTCCCTCAGGACCCAGTACTTC. J is TRBJ2-5 and V is TRBV28; D is ambiguous. Trimming took off 4 bases at V and 7 bases at J, with 10 bases between the two ends. Germline V gene data show CDR1 as MDHEN and CDR2 as SYDVKM. This CDR3 is built from 12 residues.

CDR3 in amino acids: CASSPSAGQGHEQYF. The CDR3 DNA reads as TGTGCCAGCTCACCAAGCGCGGGACAGGGGCACGAGCAGTACTTC. The chain uses TRBV18 and TRBJ2-7, with 10 bases aligning to TRBD1. V dropped 2 bases and J dropped 5; count of bases not matched to a gene: 6. This CDR3 is built from 15 residues. Germline V gene lookup returns CDR1 KGHSH and CDR2 LQKENI.

The CDR3 sequence is CASRQTSVEETQYF. Here the CDR3 DNA reads TGCGCCAGCAGACAGACTAGCGTGGAGGAGACCCAGTACTTC. The chain employs TRBV5-1 and TRBJ2-5; 8 nucleotides agree with TRBD2. The CDR3 extends over 14 amino acids. V gave up 5 bases and J gave up 5 bases; unmatched junction bases: 8. The germline CDR1 and CDR2 sequences are SGHRS and YFSETQ.

This rearrangement joins TRBV30 to TRBJ2-1; tentative D call: TRBD2 (6 bases). This CDR3 region has 13 residues. Trimming took off 3 bases at V and 0 bases at J, with 6 bases between the two ends. Germline-derived CDR1 and CDR2 are GTSNPN and SVGIG (reference sequence). The CDR3 region is CAWREGSYNEQFF. CDR3 DNA sequence: TGTGCCTGGAGGGAGGGCTCCTACAATGAGCAGTTCTTC.

V usage is TRBV7-2 and J usage is TRBJ2-7; D is ambiguous. This CDR3 spans 13 amino acids. The germline gives CDR1 SGHTA, CDR2 FQGNSA. The V end lost 4 bases, the J end lost 3 bases, and 10 bases lay between the germline ends. This CDR3 is CASSSMQFYEQYF. The CDR3 nucleotides read TGTGCCAGCAGCTCCATGCAGTTCTACGAGCAGTACTTC.

V is TRBV18 and J is TRBJ1-1, with unresolved D. The CDR3 has 13 amino acids. V lost 5 bases and J 7 bases, leaving 14 bases between the germline ends. Germline CDR1 KGHSH, CDR2 LQKENI. Here the CDR3 DNA reads TGTGCCAGCTCAGGTCTTAGTTACAGTGAAGCTTTCTTT. As protein: CASSGLSYSEAFF.

The chain employs TRBV19 and TRBJ1-1; D uncertain. Trimming pared 7 bases from V and 11 bases from J, leaving 14 bases between. The CDR3 sequence is 11 residues long. Germline loops: CDR1 LNHDA, CDR2 SQIVND (reference sequence). As DNA, the CDR3 is TGTGCCAGTACCTCTCCGAGGGAGGCTTTCTTT. Residues: CASTSPREAFF.

The rearrangement uses TRBV12-5 and TRBJ2-3; 8 positions agree with TRBD1. V gave up 5 bases and J gave up 7 bases; unmatched junction bases: 11. CDR1 is LGHNT, CDR2 FRNRAP, per germline. CDR3 size: 15 residues. DNA for the CDR3: TGTGCTAGTGGTGGGAGACAGGGGATCGTCAATACGCAGTATTTT. As protein: CASGGRQGIVNTQYF.

The chain couples TRBV6-5 to TRBJ1-6; 7 positions agree with TRBD1. CDR3 length: 13 residues. The V and J ends lost 8 bases and 8 bases, in that order; junction bases with no gene match: 6. CDR1 is MNHEY and CDR2 is SVGAGI in the germline V gene. The CDR3 protein is CASDRENHSPLHF. The CDR3 coding sequence is TGTGCCAGCGACAGGGAAAACCATTCACCCCTCCACTTT.

In this sample, this clone turned up a few times. The chain employs TRBV4-1 and TRBJ1-5; the D is unclear. This CDR3 region has 18 residues. Germline V gives CDR1 MGHRA, CDR2 YSYEKL. Between the trimmed V and J ends, which lost 4 bases and 1 base, there was a span of 20 bases. The CDR3 region is CASSPSRAGGMSNQPQHF. DNA of the CDR3: TGCGCCAGCAGCCCCTCACGAGCGGGAGGAATGAGCAATCAGCCCCAGCATTTT.

The V and J genes are TRBV6-2 or TRBV6-3 and TRBJ1-1; D ambiguous. V gave up 2 bases and J gave up 6 bases, with 4 bases separating them. The CDR3 runs to 11 residues. Germline V gives CDR1 MNHEY, CDR2 SVGEGT. The CDR3 DNA reads as TGTGCCAGCAGTTACCCTTCTGAAGCTTTCTTT. Amino acid sequence: CASSYPSEAFF.

This clone was seen only a few times. This chain links TRBV27 with TRBJ2-5, with D unresolved. Germline CDR1 and CDR2: MNHEY and SMNVEV (reference sequence). V lost 6 bases and J lost 0, with 5 bases in between. CDR3 length equals 12 residues. CDR3 region: CASSPDQETQYF. CDR3 bases: TGTGCCAGCAGCCCGGACCAAGAGACCCAGTACTTC.

This chain uses TRBV6-5 with TRBJ2-3, with 7 bases lining up with TRBD1. CDR1 MNHEY and CDR2 SVGAGI come from the germline V gene. The CDR3 consists of 12 residues. The ends lost 6 bases at V and 3 bases at J; junction bases unmatched: 0. DNA of the CDR3: TGTGCCAGCAGACAGGGGACAGATACGCAGTATTTT. Amino acids: CASRQGTDTQYF.

The V call is TRBV18, the J call TRBJ1-4, with 9 bases identical to TRBD1. CDR1 is KGHSH, CDR2 LQKENI, per germline. The CDR3 is 14 residues long. V was pared by 8 bases and J by 13 bases, with 14 bases of the junction left unmatched. In DNA, the CDR3 is TGTGCCAGCAGTACCGGGACAGGGCCAAACCGACTGTTTTTT. It codes for CASSTGTGPNRLFF.

This clone was counted a single time. The chain links TRBV7-2 to TRBJ2-7, with 7 bases matching TRBD1. This CDR3 is 15 amino acids long. The V and J ends lost 5 bases and 2 bases, in that order; junction bases with no gene match: 9. Germline V gives CDR1 SGHTA, CDR2 FQGNSA. Here the CDR3 reads CASSPGTASTYEQYF. The CDR3, as DNA: TGTGCCAGCAGCCCCGGGACAGCGAGTACCTACGAGCAGTACTTC.

The chain uses TRBV7-2 and TRBJ2-7, with D tentatively TRBD2 (5 bases). The CDR3 runs 15 residues. Germline CDR1 and CDR2: SGHTA and FQGNSA. Trimming stripped 3 bases from V and 2 bases from J, with 14 bases between. The CDR3, as DNA: TGTGCCAGCAGCTTCATAGGCGTAGCGACCTACGAGCAGTACTTC. Translation gives CASSFIGVATYEQYF.

The chain is built from TRBV6-5 and TRBJ2-7, with 7 bases aligning to TRBD1. CDR3 size: 15 residues. CDR1 is MNHEY, CDR2 SVGAGI, per germline. V trimming: 6 bases; J trimming: 5 bases; junction bases outside the gene matches: 13. CDR3 nucleotide sequence: TGTGCCAGCAGGAGCGACAGGGTGGCACAAGACGAGCAGTACTTC. The encoded protein is CASRSDRVAQDEQYF.

The rearrangement joins TRBV5-5 to TRBJ2-7; TRBD2 matches at 12 bases. Germline V gives CDR1 SGHKS, CDR2 YYEKEE (reference sequence). CDR3 length: 16 amino acids. With V trimmed by 4 bases and J by 3 bases, 8 bases remained unmatched. Written as DNA, the CDR3 is TGTGCCAGCAGCCGACTAGCGGGAGAGGCGGTCTACGAGCAGTACTTC. This sequence encodes CASSRLAGEAVYEQYF.

CDR3 sequence reads: CASSQGTPAGTQYF. The CDR3 nucleotides are TGTGCCAGCAGCCAAGGTACCCCCGCAGGGACCCAGTACTTC. The V and J genes are TRBV14 and TRBJ2-5; the D is unclear. The V gene's germline CDR1 is SGHDN and CDR2 FVKESK. V was cut by 1 base and J by 7 bases, with 13 bases left in between. There are 14 residues in the CDR3.

The chain has TRBV6-1 and TRBJ2-5; 7 bases are a match to TRBD2. Germline V CDR1 and CDR2: MNHNS, SASEGT. The CDR3 is made up of 13 amino acids. The trim removed 3 bases at V and 4 bases at J, leaving 2 bases unmatched. The CDR3 sequence: CASSETGGETQYF. The CDR3 DNA reads as TGTGCCAGCAGTGAGACGGGAGGAGAGACCCAGTACTTC.

This clone appeared a few times. The chain combines TRBV12-3 or TRBV12-4 with TRBJ1-1; D is perhaps TRBD1 (5 bases). The CDR3 runs 13 residues. Trimming took off 5 bases at V and 6 bases at J, with 13 bases between the two ends. DNA for the CDR3: TGTGCCAGCAGTGAGGGAGGGGCTGCTGAAGCTTTCTTT. As protein: CASSEGGAAEAFF.

The chain joins TRBV5-1 to TRBJ2-3; 7 bases are shared with TRBD1. Germline CDR1 is SGHRS and CDR2 is YFSETQ. The V segment lost 0 bases and the J segment 3 bases; nucleotides outside the gene matches: 4. This CDR3 is built from 15 residues. CDR3 residues: CASSLGQGATDTQYF. The CDR3 nucleotides read TGCGCCAGCAGCTTGGGACAGGGTGCGACAGATACGCAGTATTTT.

The V and J genes are TRBV7-8 and TRBJ2-2, with TRBD2 identical over 7 bases. This CDR3 region has 15 residues. Trimming took 2 bases from V and 6 from J; bases not matched to a gene: 6. Germline V lookup: CDR1 SGHVS, CDR2 FQNEAQ. As DNA, the CDR3 is TGTGCCAGCAGCTTATACACGGGAGGATCCGGGGAGCTGTTTTTT. It translates to CASSLYTGGSGELFF.